A single sample gave rise to the 11 T cell receptor beta chains below, sequenced in a study of blood T cell repertoires in COVID-19. Clones were sequenced by immunoSEQ multiplex PCR, and TCRdb holds only the in-frame ones, with some missing. The repertoire holds around 280,000 clones, with around four fifths as singletons. Sequencing input: peripheral blood. The receptors originated from a woman between 50 and 59 years old with active or convalescent COVID-19.

This clone was observed once. The rearrangement joins TRBV4-2 to TRBJ2-1; 7 bases agree with TRBD2. Germline V gene lookup returns CDR1 LGHNA and CDR2 YNFKEQ. The CDR3 is 15 residues long. J gave up 1 base and V 6 bases, and 6 bases lay outside the gene matches. CDR3 nucleotide sequence: TGTGCCAGCAGTCCTAGCGGCCAGTCCTACAATGAGCAGTTCTTC. This gives the protein CASSPSGQSYNEQFF.

This rearrangement joins TRBV2 to TRBJ1-5; 10 bases fit TRBD1. Per germline, CDR1 SNHLY and CDR2 FYNNEI. V shed 7 bases, J shed 6 bases, and the junction held 6 bases outside the gene matches. The CDR3 length is 14 residues. CDR3 sequence: CASTGTGAAQPQHF. Here the CDR3 DNA reads TGTGCCAGCACCGGGACAGGGGCTGCTCAGCCCCAGCATTTT.

V gene TRBV19 combines with J gene TRBJ1-5; D remains unclear. Germline CDR1 reads LNHDA; CDR2 reads SQIVND (reference sequence). V dropped 8 bases and J dropped 0 bases, with 14 bases sitting between them. The CDR3 runs 15 residues. In DNA form, the CDR3 reads TGTGCCAGTGGCCCGACATTACGTAGCAATCAGCCCCAGCATTTT. The encoded protein is CASGPTLRSNQPQHF.

The V and J genes are TRBV6-1 and TRBJ2-7; maybe TRBD1 (6 bases). The CDR3 spans 15 residues. Trimming cost V 3 bases and J 2 bases, with 14 bases left between them. Germline V lookup: CDR1 MNHNS, CDR2 SASEGT. The CDR3 bases are TGTGCCAGCAGTGACAGGGGAATGGGGACCTACGAGCAGTACTTC. Protein sequence: CASSDRGMGTYEQYF.

In its sample, this clone was seen a few times. The gene calls are TRBV7-2 and TRBJ1-5; D remains ambiguous. V lost 4 bases, J lost 4 bases, and 14 bases lay in between. There are 15 residues in the CDR3. The germline V gene encodes CDR1 SGHTA and CDR2 FQGNSA. The CDR3 nucleotides are TGTGCCAGCAGCTCCTCAGGAGGGTGGAATCAGCCCCAGCATTTT. Its translation: CASSSSGGWNQPQHF.

The chain links TRBV6-1 to TRBJ1-2, with 9 bases fitting TRBD1. Per the germline V gene, CDR1 is MNHNS and CDR2 is SASEGT. J was trimmed by 4 bases and V by 4 bases; bases with no gene match: 13. This CDR3 contains 17 residues. CDR3 amino acids: CASSAESRDREGYGYTF. CDR3 DNA sequence: TGTGCCAGCAGTGCGGAAAGCCGGGACAGGGAGGGCTATGGCTACACCTTC.

This clone was recorded many times. The chain joins TRBV10-3 to TRBJ1-4; tentatively, D is TRBD1 (6 bases). The germline V gene encodes CDR1 ENHRY and CDR2 SYGVKD. The germline V and J ends were trimmed by 3 bases and 8 bases, with 16 bases remaining between them. The CDR3 has 15 amino acids. The CDR3 coding sequence is TGTGCCATCAGTGATGGGACAACCGTTGGGGAAAAACTGTTTTTT. It translates to CAISDGTTVGEKLFF.

The gene calls are TRBV19 and TRBJ1-1, with 8 bases matching TRBD1. Germline-derived CDR1 and CDR2 are LNHDA and SQIVND (reference sequence). CDR3 length: 14 residues. V lost 7 bases to trimming and J lost 3 bases; unmatched junction nucleotides: 7. DNA of the CDR3: TGTGCCAGTACCAGGACAGGGAGCTACACTGAAGCTTTCTTT. Translating gives CASTRTGSYTEAFF.

This rearrangement joins TRBV28 to TRBJ1-2; TRBD1 matches at 8 bases. This CDR3 is 16 amino acids long. V shed 2 bases, J shed 6 bases, and the junction held 11 bases outside the gene matches. Germline V gene sequence: CDR1 MDHEN, CDR2 SYDVKM. The CDR3 DNA follows: TGTGCCAGCAGTTTACCCTTAGACAGGGGTGGGAATGGCTACACCTTC. Its translation is CASSLPLDRGGNGYTF.

This chain joins TRBV2 and TRBJ2-1; TRBD2 agrees at 10 bases. CDR3 length: 15 residues. After removal of 6 bases from V and 3 bases from J, the junction contained 5 bases not matched to a gene. Germline lookup yields CDR1 SNHLY and CDR2 FYNNEI. The CDR3: CASRYLAGDYNEQFF. For the CDR3, the DNA is TGTGCCAGCAGATACCTAGCGGGAGACTACAATGAGCAGTTCTTC.

CDR3 loop: CASRHGQASYNSPLHF. Written as DNA, the CDR3 is TGTGCCAGCAGACATGGACAAGCCTCCTATAATTCACCCCTCCACTTT. This chain connects TRBV28 to TRBJ1-6; a weak D match, TRBD1 (5 bases). The germline V gene encodes CDR1 MDHEN and CDR2 SYDVKM. There are 16 residues in the CDR3. Trimming took off 6 bases at V and 0 bases at J, with 12 bases between the two ends.